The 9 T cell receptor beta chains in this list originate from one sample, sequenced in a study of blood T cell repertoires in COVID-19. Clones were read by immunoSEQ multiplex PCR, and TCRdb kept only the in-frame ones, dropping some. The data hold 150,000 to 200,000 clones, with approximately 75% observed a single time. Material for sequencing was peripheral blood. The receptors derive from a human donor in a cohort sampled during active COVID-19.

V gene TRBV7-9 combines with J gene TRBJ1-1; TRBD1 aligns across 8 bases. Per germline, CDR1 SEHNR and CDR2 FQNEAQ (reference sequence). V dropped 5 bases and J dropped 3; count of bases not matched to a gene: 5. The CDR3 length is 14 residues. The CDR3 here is CASSQTGGDTEAFF. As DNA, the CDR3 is TGTGCCAGCAGCCAAACAGGGGGGGACACTGAAGCTTTCTTT.

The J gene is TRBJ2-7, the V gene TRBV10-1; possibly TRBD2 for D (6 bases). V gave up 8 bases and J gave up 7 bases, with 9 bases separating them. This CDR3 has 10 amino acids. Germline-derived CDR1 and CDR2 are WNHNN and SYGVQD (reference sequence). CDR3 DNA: TGCGCCAGCGGAGGGTGGGAGCAGTACTTC. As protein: CASGGWEQYF.

In DNA, the CDR3 is TGTGCCACCCAACCGGGAGGCTACGAGCAGTACTTC. Translation gives CATQPGGYEQYF. The chain carries TRBV6-5 and TRBJ2-7, with 7 bases aligning to TRBD2. With V trimmed by 10 bases and J by 3 bases, 6 bases remained unmatched. This CDR3 is 12 amino acids long. The germline CDR1 and CDR2 sequences are MNHEY and SVGAGI.

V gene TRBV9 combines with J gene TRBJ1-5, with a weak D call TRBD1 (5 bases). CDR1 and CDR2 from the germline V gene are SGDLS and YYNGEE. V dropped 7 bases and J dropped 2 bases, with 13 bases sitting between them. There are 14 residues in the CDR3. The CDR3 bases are TGTGCCAGCGGCCCCGGGGGTGGCAATCAGCCCCAGCATTTT. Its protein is CASGPGGGNQPQHF. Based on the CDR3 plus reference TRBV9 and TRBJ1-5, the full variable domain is DSGVTQTPKHLITATGQRVTLRCSPRSGDLSVYWYQQSLDQGLQFLIQYYNGEERAKGNILERFSAQQFPDLHSELNLSSLELGDSALYFCASGPGGGNQPQHFGDGTRLSIL.

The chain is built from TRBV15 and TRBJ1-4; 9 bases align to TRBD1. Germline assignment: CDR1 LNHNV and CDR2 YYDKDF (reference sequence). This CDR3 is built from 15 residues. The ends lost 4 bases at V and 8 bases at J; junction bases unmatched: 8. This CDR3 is CATSTPQGAREKLFF. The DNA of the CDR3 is TGTGCCACCAGCACCCCACAGGGGGCGAGGGAAAAACTGTTTTTT.

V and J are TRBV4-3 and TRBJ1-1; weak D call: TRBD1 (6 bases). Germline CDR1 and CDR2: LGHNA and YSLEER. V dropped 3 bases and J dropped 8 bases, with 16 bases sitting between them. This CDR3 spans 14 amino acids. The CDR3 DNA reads TGCGCCAGCAGCCAGGGTTCCAGGGGTCGGGAAGCTTTCTTT. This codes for CASSQGSRGREAFF.

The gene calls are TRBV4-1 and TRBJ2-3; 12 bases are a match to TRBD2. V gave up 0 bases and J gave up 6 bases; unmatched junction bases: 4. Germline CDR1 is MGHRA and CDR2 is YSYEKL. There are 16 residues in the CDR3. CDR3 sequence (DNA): TGCGCCAGCAGCCAAGAAGGGCTAGCGGGGGGGGATACGCAGTATTTT. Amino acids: CASSQEGLAGGDTQYF.

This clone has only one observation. This chain's CDR3 is CASSPPSPRNTIYF. The CDR3 DNA reads TGTGCCAGCTCACCACCCAGTCCGAGAAACACCATATATTTT. The chain has TRBV18 and TRBJ1-3; no reliable D call. This CDR3 has 14 residues. The V end lost 0 bases, the J end lost 5 bases, and 8 bases lay between the germline ends. The V gene's germline CDR1 is KGHSH and CDR2 LQKENI. The full variable domain, completed using reference TRBV18 and TRBJ1-3, is NAGVMQNPRHLVRRRGQEARLRCSPMKGHSHVYWYRQLPEEGLKFMVYLQKENIIDESGMPKERFSAEFPKEGPSILRIQQVVRGDSAAYFCASSPPSPRNTIYFGEGSWLTVV.

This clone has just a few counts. The CDR3 DNA reads TGTGCCATCAGTGAGTTCCCAGGTTCTGGAAACACCATATATTTT. Amino acids: CAISEFPGSGNTIYF. V gene TRBV10-3 combines with J gene TRBJ1-3; D gene unclear. The CDR3 consists of 15 residues. Trimming removed 1 base from V and 1 base from J, with 8 bases in between. Germline CDR1 reads ENHRY; CDR2 reads SYGVKD.